This T cell receptor beta chain is drawn from a study of shared clonotypes between healthy human individuals. Turning to the study itself: CD4 naive and memory got three plates each, CD8 naive two, CD8 memory one. Study observations and caveats: As a rule, naive subsets had a larger estimated richness than memory subsets. Clonotypes not shared had lower generation probabilities than those common to all four donors.

The naive CD8 subset, CD45RO-negative cells positively selected for CCR7, excluded terminally differentiated effector memory CD45RA+ cells. CDR3 length equals 16 residues. With 3 bases removed from V and 1 base from J, the gap between germline ends came to 15 bases. Germline CDR1 MNHNS, CDR2 SASEGT. Generated by immunoSEQ multiplex PCR, the TCRdb table keeps only in-frame clones and is missing some. The data show millions of clones, about 95% seen once. This clone appeared a single time. No antigen is known for it. The chain uses TRBV6-1 and TRBJ1-1, with D possibly TRBD1 on 5 matching bases. The sequence derives from a young man in good health. Sequenced: naive CD8+ T cells sorted from blood. The CDR3 region has the DNA TGTGCCAGCAGTGACCAAGGGGAAGGGGAGAACACTGAAGCTTTCTTT. Protein sequence: CASSDQGEGENTEAFF.